This record concerns one TCR beta chain sequence. Its antigen remains unknown. The data stem from a study of Graves' ophthalmopathy and Graves' hyperthyroidism. The study's findings and limits: The majority of expanded thyroid clonotypes above 0.001 frequency also occurred in blood.

Amplification of TCR beta CDR3 regions used RNA transcripts. The workflow started with a first-round RT-PCR run with HTBI primers and then moved on to a second-round multiplex PCR. TCRdb re-called the multiplex PCR reads through MiXCR, storing one row per CDR3 protein. The table includes roughly 600,000 distinct CDR3 sequences, under 45% detected once. Uncontrolled infections, pregnancy, lactation or other autoimmune diseases led to patient exclusion. This receptor was identified in an adult man with Graves' hyperthyroidism. The sequenced sample consisted of peripheral blood or thyroid tissue (not recorded which).

The CDR3 coding sequence is TGTGCCGGGAAACAGCCGGGACAGGGAGAGAGCTACACCTTC. Its translation: CAGKQPGQGESYTF. The chain recombines TRBV6-6 with TRBJ1-2; 9 positions agree with TRBD1. The CDR3 has 14 residues. Germline V gene lookup returns CDR1 MNHNY and CDR2 SVGAGI (reference sequence). V was clipped by 11 bases and J by 9 bases; unmatched bases: 16.